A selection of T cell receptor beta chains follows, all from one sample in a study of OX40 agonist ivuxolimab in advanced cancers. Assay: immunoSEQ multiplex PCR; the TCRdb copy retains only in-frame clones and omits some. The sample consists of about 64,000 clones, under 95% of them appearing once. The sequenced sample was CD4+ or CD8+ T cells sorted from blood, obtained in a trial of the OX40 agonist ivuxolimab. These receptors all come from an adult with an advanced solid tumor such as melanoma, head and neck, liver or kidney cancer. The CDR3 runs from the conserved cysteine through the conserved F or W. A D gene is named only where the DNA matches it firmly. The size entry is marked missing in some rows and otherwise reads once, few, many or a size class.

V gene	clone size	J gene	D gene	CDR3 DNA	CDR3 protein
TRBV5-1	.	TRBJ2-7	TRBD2	TGCGCCAGCAGCTTAGCTAGCGGGAGGTCCTACGAGCAGTACTTC	CASSLASGRSYEQYF
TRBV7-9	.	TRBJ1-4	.	TGTGCCAGCAGCGGTGGGGTCAATGAAAAACTGTTTTTT	CASSGGVNEKLFF
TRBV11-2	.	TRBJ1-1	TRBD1	TGTGCCAGCAGCTTAGAAGGGACAGGGAGTAATGCTGAAGCTTTCTTT	CASSLEGTGSNAEAFF
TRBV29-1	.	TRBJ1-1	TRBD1	TGCAGCCTCCGACAGGGGGGAATGAACACTGAAGCTTTCTTT	CSLRQGGMNTEAFF
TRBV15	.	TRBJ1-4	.	TGTGCCACCAGCGGCTACAACCTTGCAACTAATGAAAAACTGTTTTTT	CATSGYNLATNEKLFF
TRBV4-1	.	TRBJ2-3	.	TGCGCCAGCAGCCAAGATAGGCAGGGCAGCACAGATACGCAGTATTTT	CASSQDRQGSTDTQYF
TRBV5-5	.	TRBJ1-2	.	TGTGCCAGCAGTTCCAATACGGGGTATGGCTACACCTTC	CASSSNTGYGYTF
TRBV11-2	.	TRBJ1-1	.	TGTGCCAGCACCCCAGGATCCTGGACTGAAGCTTTCTTT	CASTPGSWTEAFF
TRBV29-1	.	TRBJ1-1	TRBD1	TGCAGCGTTAACCGGGACAGAGGAAACACTGAAGCTTTCTTT	CSVNRDRGNTEAFF
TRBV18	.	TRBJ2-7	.	TGTGCCAGCTCACCAACGACTAACGAGCAGTACTTC	CASSPTTNEQYF
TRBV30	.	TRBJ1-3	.	TGTGCCTGGAGTGGGGGTTTGAGCTCTGGAAACACCATATATTTT	CAWSGGLSSGNTIYF
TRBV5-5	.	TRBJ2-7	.	TGTGCCAGCAGCTCTTGGGACACCCCTTGGGTCCACTTC	CASSSWDTPWVHF
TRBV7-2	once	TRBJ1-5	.	TGTGCCAGCAGCAAAGAGGCGACAGTCAATCAGCCCCAGCATTTT	CASSKEATVNQPQHF
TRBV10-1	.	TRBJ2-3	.	TGCGCCAGCAGTGGCGGAGATACGCAGTATTTT	CASSGGDTQYF
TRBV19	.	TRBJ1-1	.	TGTGCCAGTAGTTTCACCGGGCAGGTGAGCACTGAAGCTTTCTTT	CASSFTGQVSTEAFF
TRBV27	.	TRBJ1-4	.	TGTGCCAGCAGTGTCAGGGGTCGGGAAAAACTGTTTTTT	CASSVRGREKLFF
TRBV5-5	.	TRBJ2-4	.	TGTGCCAGCAGCCTGGACACAAAAAACATTCAGTACTTC	CASSLDTKNIQYF
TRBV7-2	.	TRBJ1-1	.	TGTGCCAGCAGCTTAGCGAGGGACTACGAAGCTTTCTTT	CASSLARDYEAFF
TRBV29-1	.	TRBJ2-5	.	TGCAGCGCCCCTTTTGGGGTCCAAGAGACCCAGTACTTC	CSAPFGVQETQYF
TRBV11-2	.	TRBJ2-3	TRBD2	TGTGCCAGCAGCCTAGGGGGGACTAGCGCGTCCCCCCCAACAGATACGCAGTATTTT	CASSLGGTSASPPTDTQYF
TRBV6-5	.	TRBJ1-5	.	TGTGCCAGCAGTTACTCTGGGGGTACAAGCAATCAGCCCCAGCATTTT	CASSYSGGTSNQPQHF
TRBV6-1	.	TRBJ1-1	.	TGTGCCAGCAGTCTCAGGGTTCCGGGCACTGAAGCTTTCTTT	CASSLRVPGTEAFF
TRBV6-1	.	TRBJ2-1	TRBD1	TGTGCCAGCGGGCTGGGACAGGGGGTTTACAATGAGCAGTTCTTC	CASGLGQGVYNEQFF
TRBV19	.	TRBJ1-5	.	TGTGCCAGTGCCCAAGGGACCCTTTCCACTCCCAATCAGCCCCAGCATTTT	CASAQGTLSTPNQPQHF
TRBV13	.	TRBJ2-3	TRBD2	TGTGCCAGCAGCTTTGCGGGAGGGCCCTCAGATACGCAGTATTTT	CASSFAGGPSDTQYF
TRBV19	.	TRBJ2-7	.	TGTGCCAGTAGTCCTCAACCTGACAGCTCCTACGAGCAGTACTTC	CASSPQPDSSYEQYF
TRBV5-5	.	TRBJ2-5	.	TGTGCCAGCGGAATCATAGAGACCCAGTACTTC	CASGIIETQYF
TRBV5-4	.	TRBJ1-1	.	TGTGCCAGCAGCCTACGATGGCAACTGAACACTGAAGCTTTCTTT	CASSLRWQLNTEAFF
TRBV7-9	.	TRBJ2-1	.	TGTGCCAGCAGCTTAGGTGTTCTGGGGGGCTCCTACAATGAGCAGTTCTTC	CASSLGVLGGSYNEQFF
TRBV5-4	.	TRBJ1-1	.	TGTGCCAGCAGCTTGGAGGGATGGGCTGAAGCTTTCTTT	CASSLEGWAEAFF
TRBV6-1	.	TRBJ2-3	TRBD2	TGTGCCAGCAGTGTTCTAGCGGGGAGCACAGATACGCAGTATTTT	CASSVLAGSTDTQYF